This TCR beta chain was identified during a study of blood T cell repertoires in COVID-19. Individuals drawn from 20 to 25 US areas were about 18 to 100 years old. Each participant's cohort was designated according to participant-reported clinical history. This CDR3 has 15 amino acids. The ends were cut back, 5 bases at V and 4 bases at J, with 17 bases in the middle. The germline V gene has CDR1 SGHVS and CDR2 FNYEAQ. Source study methods: Amplification from reference gene primers served as the basis for estimated nucleated cell counts. Data came from immunoSEQ multiplex PCR; TCRdb stores just in-frame clones and leaves some out. From that table come the V and J calls and clone size; the DNA was used to work out D and trimming. The table has roughly 430,000 clones, roughly 87% seen once.

V is TRBV7-6 and J is TRBJ1-2; possible D gene TRBD1, 6 bases. The sequenced sample consisted of PBMCs or T cells enriched from blood (not recorded which). The sequence was collected from a woman aged 40-49 years with acute COVID-19. Here the CDR3 reads CASSQVGQTSYGYTF. The CDR3 coding sequence is TGTGCCAGCAGCCAAGTCGGACAGACCTCCTATGGCTACACCTTC.